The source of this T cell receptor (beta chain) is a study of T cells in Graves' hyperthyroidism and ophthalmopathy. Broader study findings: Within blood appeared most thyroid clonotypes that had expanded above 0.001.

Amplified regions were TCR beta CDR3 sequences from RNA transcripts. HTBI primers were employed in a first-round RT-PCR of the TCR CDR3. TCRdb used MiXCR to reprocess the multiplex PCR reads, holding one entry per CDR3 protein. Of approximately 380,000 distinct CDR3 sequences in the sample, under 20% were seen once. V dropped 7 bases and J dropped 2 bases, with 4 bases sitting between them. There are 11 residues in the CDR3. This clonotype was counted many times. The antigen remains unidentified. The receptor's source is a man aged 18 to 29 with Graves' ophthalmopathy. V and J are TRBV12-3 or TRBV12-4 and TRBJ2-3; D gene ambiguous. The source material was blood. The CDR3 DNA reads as TGTGCCAGCAAAACCACAGATACGCAGTATTTT. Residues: CASKTTDTQYF.